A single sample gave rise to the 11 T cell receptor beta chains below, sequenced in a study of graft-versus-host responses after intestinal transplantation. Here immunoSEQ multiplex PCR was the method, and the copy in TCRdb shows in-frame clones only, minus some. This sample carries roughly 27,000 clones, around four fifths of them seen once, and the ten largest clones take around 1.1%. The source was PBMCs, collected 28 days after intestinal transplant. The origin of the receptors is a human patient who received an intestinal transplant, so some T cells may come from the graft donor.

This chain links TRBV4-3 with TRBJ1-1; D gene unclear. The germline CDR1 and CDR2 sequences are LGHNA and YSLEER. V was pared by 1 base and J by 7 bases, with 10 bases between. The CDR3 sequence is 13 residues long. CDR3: CASSQVSAYEAFF. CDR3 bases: TGCGCCAGCAGCCAAGTCTCAGCATATGAAGCTTTCTTT.

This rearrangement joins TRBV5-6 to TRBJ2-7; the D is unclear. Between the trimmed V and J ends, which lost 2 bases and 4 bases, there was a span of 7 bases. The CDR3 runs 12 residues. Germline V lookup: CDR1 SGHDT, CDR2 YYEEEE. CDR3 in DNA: TGTGCCAGCAGCTTTGTAGGGTACGAGCAGTACTTC. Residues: CASSFVGYEQYF.

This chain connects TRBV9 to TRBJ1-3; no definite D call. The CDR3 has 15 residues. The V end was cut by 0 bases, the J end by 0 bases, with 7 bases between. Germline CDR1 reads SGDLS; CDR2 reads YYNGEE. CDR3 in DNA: TGTGCCAGCAGCGTAGACGGGGACTCTGGAAACACCATATATTTT. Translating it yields CASSVDGDSGNTIYF.

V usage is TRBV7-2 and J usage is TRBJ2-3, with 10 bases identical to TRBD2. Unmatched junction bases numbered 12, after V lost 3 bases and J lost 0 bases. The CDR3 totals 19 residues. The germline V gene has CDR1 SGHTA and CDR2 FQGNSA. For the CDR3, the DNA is TGTGCCAGCAGCTTCGGTGAGCGGGAGGGCCTATCTAGCACAGATACGCAGTATTTT. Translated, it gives CASSFGEREGLSSTDTQYF. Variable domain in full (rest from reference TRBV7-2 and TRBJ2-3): GAGVSQSPSNKVTEKGKDVELRCDPISGHTALYWYRQSLGQGLEFLIYFQGNSAPDKSGLPSDRFSAERTGGSVSTLTIQRTQQEDSAVYLCASSFGEREGLSSTDTQYFGPGTRLTVL.

The CDR3 spells CASRPAIDTEAFF. The CDR3 DNA is TGTGCCAGCAGACCTGCTATCGACACTGAAGCTTTCTTT. The chain uses TRBV6-6 and TRBJ1-1; D remains ambiguous. Germline V gives CDR1 MNHNY, CDR2 SVGAGI (reference sequence). This CDR3 spans 13 amino acids. The germline V and J ends were trimmed by 6 bases and 3 bases, with 11 bases remaining between them.

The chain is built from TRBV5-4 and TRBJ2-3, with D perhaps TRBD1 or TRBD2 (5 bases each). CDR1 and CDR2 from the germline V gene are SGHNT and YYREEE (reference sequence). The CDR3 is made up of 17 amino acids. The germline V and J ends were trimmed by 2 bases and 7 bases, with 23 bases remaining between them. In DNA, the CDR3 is TGTGCCAGCAGCTTCCCCGGCGGGCCCGAGGGGCATTATACGCAGTATTTT. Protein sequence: CASSFPGGPEGHYTQYF.

CDR3: CASSQDLHGADSNTEAFF. DNA of the CDR3: TGCGCCAGCAGCCAAGATCTACACGGGGCAGACAGTAACACTGAAGCTTTCTTT. V gene TRBV4-1 combines with J gene TRBJ1-1; a weak D match, TRBD1 (5 bases). The CDR3 extends over 18 amino acids. Between the trimmed V and J ends, which lost 0 bases and 2 bases, there was a span of 19 bases. Germline CDR1 MGHRA, CDR2 YSYEKL.

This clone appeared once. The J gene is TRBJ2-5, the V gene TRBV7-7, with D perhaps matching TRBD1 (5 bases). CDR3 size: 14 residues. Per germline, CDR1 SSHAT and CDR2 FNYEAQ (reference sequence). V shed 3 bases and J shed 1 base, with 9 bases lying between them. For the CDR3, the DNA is TGTGCCAGCAGCTTTTCGCAGGGCCAAGAGACCCAGTACTTC. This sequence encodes CASSFSQGQETQYF. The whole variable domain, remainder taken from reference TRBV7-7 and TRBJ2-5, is GAGVSQSPRYKVTKRGQDVTLRCDPISSHATLYWYQQALGQGPEFLTYFNYEAQPDKSGLPSDRFSAERPEGSISTLTIQRTEQRDSAMYRCASSFSQGQETQYFGPGTRLLVL.

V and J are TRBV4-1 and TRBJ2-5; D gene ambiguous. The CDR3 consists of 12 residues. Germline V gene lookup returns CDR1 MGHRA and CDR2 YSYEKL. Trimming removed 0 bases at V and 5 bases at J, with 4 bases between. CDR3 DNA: TGCGCCAGCAGCCAAGATAGTGAGACCCAGTACTTC. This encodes CASSQDSETQYF.

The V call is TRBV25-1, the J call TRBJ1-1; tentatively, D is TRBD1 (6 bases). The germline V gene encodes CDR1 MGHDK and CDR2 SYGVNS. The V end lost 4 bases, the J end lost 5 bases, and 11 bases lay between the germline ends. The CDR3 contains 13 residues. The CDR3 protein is CASSVLQGTEAFF. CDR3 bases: TGTGCCAGCAGTGTGCTTCAGGGGACTGAAGCTTTCTTT.

The CDR3 spells CASSTGRNQPQHF. Written as DNA, the CDR3 is TGTGCCAGTAGTACGGGACGGAATCAGCCCCAGCATTTT. This chain uses TRBV19 with TRBJ1-5, with D perhaps matching TRBD1 (5 bases). Between the trimmed V and J ends, which lost 4 bases and 4 bases, there was a span of 8 bases. Germline CDR1 LNHDA, CDR2 SQIVND (reference sequence). There are 13 residues in the CDR3.